The T cell receptor beta chain under discussion was sequenced for a study of identical twins. The CDR3 runs 14 residues. Germline assignment: CDR1 DFQATT and CDR2 SNEGSKA (reference sequence). V was trimmed by 3 bases and J by 4 bases, leaving 12 bases between them. Every donor was a healthy Caucasian. In TCRdb, the 5' RACE reads were re-called with MiXCR into one record per CDR3 protein. The data hold roughly 250,000 distinct CDR3 sequences, with more than 13% observed a single time. This clonotype was seen repeatedly, ten times or more. Its antigen remains unidentified. Study-wide results and limits: These conclusions were based on statistical analysis (cross-sectional, not following the same donors).

Sequenced sample: memory (CD45RO+) T cells sorted from blood. This TCR came from a woman aged 18 to 35 in good health. This chain connects TRBV20-1 to TRBJ2-2, with D maybe TRBD1 (6 bases). In DNA, the CDR3 is TGCAGTGCTAGGCACAGGGCGACCACCGGGGAGCTGTTTTTT. Protein: CSARHRATTGELFF.